This entry concerns a single T cell receptor (beta chain). These data come from a study of Ad26.COV2.S vaccination and SARS-CoV-2 variants. There are 11 residues in the CDR3. CDR1 and CDR2 from the germline V gene are WSHSY and SAAADI. V gave up 4 bases and J gave up 2 bases, with 3 bases separating them. This table comes from immunoSEQ multiplex PCR, and its TCRdb copy is limited to in-frame clones, with some not included. The sample lists more than 300,000 clones, about 88% occurring once. Regarding treatment: over 15 received Ad26.COV2.S at low or high dose, single or two shots; about 5 received placebo; per-sample allocation not given. Sample collection was performed on day 63 after the first vaccine or placebo injection.

The source material was peripheral blood, sampled in a trial of Ad26.COV2.S vaccine versus placebo. The clonotype was recovered from a person aged 18 to 59 who received the Ad26.COV2.S COVID-19 vaccine or a placebo. The chain employs TRBV10-2 and TRBJ2-7; D is uncertain. The CDR3 bases are TGCGCCAGCAGTGCCGCCTACGAGCAGTACTTC. It encodes CASSAAYEQYF.